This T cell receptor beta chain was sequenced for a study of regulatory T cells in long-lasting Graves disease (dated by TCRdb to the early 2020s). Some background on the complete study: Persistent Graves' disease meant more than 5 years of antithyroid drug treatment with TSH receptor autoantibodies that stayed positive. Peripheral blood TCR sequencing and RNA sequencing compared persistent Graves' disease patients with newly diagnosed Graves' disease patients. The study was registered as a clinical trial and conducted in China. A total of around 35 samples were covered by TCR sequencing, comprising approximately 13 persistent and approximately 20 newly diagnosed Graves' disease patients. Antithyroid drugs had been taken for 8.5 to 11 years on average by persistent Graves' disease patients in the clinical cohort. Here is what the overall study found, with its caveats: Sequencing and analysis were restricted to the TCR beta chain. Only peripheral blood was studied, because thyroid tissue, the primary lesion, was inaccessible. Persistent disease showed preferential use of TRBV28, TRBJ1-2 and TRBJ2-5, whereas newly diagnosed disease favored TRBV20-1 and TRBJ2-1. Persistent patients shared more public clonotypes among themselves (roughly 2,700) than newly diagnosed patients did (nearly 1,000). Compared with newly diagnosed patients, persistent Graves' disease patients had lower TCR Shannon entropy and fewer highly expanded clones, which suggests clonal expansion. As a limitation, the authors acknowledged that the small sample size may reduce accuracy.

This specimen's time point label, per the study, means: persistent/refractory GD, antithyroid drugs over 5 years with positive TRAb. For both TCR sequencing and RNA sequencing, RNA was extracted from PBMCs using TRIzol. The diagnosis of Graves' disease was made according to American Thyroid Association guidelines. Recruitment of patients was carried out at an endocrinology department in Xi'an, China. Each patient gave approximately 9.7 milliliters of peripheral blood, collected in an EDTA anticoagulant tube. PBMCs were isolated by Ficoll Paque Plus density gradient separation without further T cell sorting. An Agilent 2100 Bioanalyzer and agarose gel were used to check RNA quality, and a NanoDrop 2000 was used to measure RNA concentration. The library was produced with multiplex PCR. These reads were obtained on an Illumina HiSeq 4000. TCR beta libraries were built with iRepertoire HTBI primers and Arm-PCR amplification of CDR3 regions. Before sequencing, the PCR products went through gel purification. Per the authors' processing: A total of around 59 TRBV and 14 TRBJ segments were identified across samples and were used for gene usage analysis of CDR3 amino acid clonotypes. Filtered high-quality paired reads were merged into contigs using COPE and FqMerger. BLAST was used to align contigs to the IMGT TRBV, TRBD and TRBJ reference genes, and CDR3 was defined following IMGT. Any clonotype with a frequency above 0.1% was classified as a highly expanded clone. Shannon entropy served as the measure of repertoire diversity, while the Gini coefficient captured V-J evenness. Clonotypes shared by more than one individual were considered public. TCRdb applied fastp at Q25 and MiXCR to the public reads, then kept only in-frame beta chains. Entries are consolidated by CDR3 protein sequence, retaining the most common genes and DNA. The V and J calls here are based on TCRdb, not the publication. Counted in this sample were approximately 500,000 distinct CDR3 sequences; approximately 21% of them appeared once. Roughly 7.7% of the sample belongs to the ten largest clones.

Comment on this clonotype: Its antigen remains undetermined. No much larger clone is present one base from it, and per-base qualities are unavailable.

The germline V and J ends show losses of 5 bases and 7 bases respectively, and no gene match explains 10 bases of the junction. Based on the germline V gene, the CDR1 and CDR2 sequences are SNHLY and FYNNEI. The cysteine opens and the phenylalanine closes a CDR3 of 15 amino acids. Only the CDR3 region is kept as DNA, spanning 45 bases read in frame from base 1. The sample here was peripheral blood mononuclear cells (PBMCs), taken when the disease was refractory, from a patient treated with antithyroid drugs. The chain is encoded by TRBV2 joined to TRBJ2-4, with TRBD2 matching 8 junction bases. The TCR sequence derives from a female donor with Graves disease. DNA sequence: TGTGCCAGCAGTTGGGGCCAGGGCGGGGGGAACATTCAGTACTTC. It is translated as CASSWGQGGGNIQYF.